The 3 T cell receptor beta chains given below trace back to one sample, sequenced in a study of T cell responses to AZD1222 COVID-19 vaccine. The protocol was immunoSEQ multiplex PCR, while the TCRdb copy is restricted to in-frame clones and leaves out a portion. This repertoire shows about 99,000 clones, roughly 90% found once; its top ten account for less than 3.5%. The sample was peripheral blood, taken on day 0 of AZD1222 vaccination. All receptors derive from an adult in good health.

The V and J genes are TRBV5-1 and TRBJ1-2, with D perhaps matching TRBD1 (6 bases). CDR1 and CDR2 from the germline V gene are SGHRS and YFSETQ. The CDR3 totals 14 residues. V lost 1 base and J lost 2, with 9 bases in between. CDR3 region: CASSLTGPNYGYTF. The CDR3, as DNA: TGCGCCAGCAGCTTGACAGGGCCCAACTATGGCTACACCTTC. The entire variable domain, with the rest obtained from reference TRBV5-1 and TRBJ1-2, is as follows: KAGVTQTPRYLIKTRGQQVTLSCSPISGHRSVSWYQQTPGQGLQFLFEYFSETQRNKGNFPGRFSGRQFSNSRSEMNVSTLELGDSALYLCASSLTGPNYGYTFGSGTRLTVV.

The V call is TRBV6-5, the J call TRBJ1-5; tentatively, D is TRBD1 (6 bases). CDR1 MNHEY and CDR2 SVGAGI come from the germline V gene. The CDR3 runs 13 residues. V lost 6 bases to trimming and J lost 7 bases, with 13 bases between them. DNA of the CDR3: TGTGCCAGCAGGAAGCAGGGGAGACAGCCCCAGCATTTT. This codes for CASRKQGRQPQHF.

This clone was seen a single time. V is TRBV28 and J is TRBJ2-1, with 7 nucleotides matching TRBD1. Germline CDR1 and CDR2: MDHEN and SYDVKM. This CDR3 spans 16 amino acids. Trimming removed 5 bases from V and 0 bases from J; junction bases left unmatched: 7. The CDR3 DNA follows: TGTGCCAGCAGTCCGACAGGGACGAGCTCCTACAATGAGCAGTTCTTC. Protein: CASSPTGTSSYNEQFF.